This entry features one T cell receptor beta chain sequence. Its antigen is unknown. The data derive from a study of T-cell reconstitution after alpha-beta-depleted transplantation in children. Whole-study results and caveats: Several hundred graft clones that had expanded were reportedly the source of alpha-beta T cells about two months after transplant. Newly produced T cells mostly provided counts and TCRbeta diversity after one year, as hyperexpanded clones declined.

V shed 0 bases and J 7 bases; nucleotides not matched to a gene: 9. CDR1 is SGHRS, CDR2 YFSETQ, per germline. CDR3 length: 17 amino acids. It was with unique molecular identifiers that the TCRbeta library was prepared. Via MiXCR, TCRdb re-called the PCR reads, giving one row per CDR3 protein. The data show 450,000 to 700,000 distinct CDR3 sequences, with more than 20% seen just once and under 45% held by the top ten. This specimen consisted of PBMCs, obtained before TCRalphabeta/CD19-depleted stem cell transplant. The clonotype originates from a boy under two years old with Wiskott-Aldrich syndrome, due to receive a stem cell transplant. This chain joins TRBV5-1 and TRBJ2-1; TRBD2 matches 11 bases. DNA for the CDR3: TGCGCCAGCAGCTTGGATTTACTAGCGGGAGCTGTTAATGAGCAGTTCTTC. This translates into CASSLDLLAGAVNEQFF.